Presented here are 21 T cell receptor beta chains from one specimen sequenced in a study of cytomegalovirus exposure and HLA in healthy donors. 13 Jbeta primers and 60 Vbeta primers were used for the PCR. Assay: immunoSEQ multiplex PCR; the TCRdb copy retains only in-frame clones and omits some. This sample's table reports 80,000 to 100,000 clones. The sequencing input was PBMCs. The receptors were sampled from a man between 50 and 59 years old in good health and CMV-seronegative.

This chain uses TRBV7-9 with TRBJ1-3, with TRBD1 matching 7 bases. This CDR3 is built from 16 residues. Trimming at V came to 5 bases and at J to 4 bases, leaving 11 bases not matched to a gene. CDR1 and CDR2 (germline): SEHNR, FQNEAQ (reference sequence). This chain's CDR3 is CASSLGQDHTGNTIYF. The CDR3 DNA follows: TGTGCCAGCAGCCTTGGACAGGATCATACGGGAAACACCATATATTTT.

The V and J genes are TRBV30 and TRBJ1-6; a weak D match, TRBD1 (6 bases). Trimming shortened V by 2 bases and J by 6 bases, and 11 bases separated the two germline ends. Germline loops: CDR1 GTSNPN, CDR2 SVGIG (reference sequence). The CDR3 is 14 residues long. Here the CDR3 reads CAWSTTGRNSPLHF. For the CDR3, the DNA is TGTGCCTGGAGTACGACAGGTCGTAATTCACCCCTCCACTTT.

A remark on this clone: Other DNA sequences from this sample encode an identical CDR3 as well. J is TRBJ1-5 and V is TRBV19; TRBD1 agrees at 7 bases. Germline CDR1 LNHDA, CDR2 SQIVND (reference sequence). V shed 1 base, J shed 2 bases, and the junction held 2 bases outside the gene matches. The CDR3 has 15 residues. The CDR3 DNA follows: TGTGCCAGTAGTATAGGAACAGGGGGCAATCAGCCCCAGCATTTT. It codes for CASSIGTGGNQPQHF.

The V gene is TRBV25-1, the J gene TRBJ1-1, with unresolved D. V lost 3 bases and J 0 bases, leaving 11 bases between the germline ends. The CDR3 totals 15 residues. CDR1 and CDR2 (germline): MGHDK, SYGVNS. The CDR3 here is CASSDGGRLNTEAFF. CDR3 in DNA: TGTGCCAGCAGTGATGGAGGACGGCTGAACACTGAAGCTTTCTTT. The full variable domain, rest sourced from reference TRBV25-1 and TRBJ1-1, is EADIYQTPRYLVIGTGKKITLECSQTMGHDKMYWYQQDPGMELHLIHYSYGVNSTEKGDLSSESTVSRIRTEHFPLTLESARPSHTSQYLCASSDGGRLNTEAFFGQGTRLTVV.

The gene calls are TRBV9 and TRBJ2-5; 7 nucleotides align to TRBD2. The J segment lost 2 bases and the V segment lost 5 bases, leaving 6 bases of the junction unmatched. Germline-derived CDR1 and CDR2 are SGDLS and YYNGEE. There are 14 residues in the CDR3. DNA for the CDR3: TGTGCCAGCAGGCCGGGACTACCACAAGAGACCCAGTACTTC. Protein sequence: CASRPGLPQETQYF.

J is TRBJ2-2 and V is TRBV28; 7 bases fit TRBD2. The V gene's germline CDR1 is MDHEN and CDR2 SYDVKM. V dropped 0 bases and J dropped 6; count of bases not matched to a gene: 7. The CDR3 is made up of 16 amino acids. The CDR3 loop is CASSLWGPSGAGELFF. CDR3 sequence (DNA): TGTGCCAGCAGTTTATGGGGGCCTAGCGGAGCCGGGGAGCTGTTTTTT.

This chain links TRBV7-9 with TRBJ2-2; TRBD1 matches 12 bases. With 5 bases clipped from V and 6 bases from J, the junction kept 4 bases outside the gene matches. Germline CDR1 reads SEHNR; CDR2 reads FQNEAQ (reference sequence). The CDR3 is 15 amino acids. The DNA for the CDR3 is TGTGCCAGCAGCGGGACAGGGGGCGATGCCGGGGAGCTGTTTTTT. Translated: CASSGTGGDAGELFF.

The chain employs TRBV28 and TRBJ2-7; 7 bases map to TRBD1. The CDR3 loop spans 14 amino acids. Germline V gene lookup returns CDR1 MDHEN and CDR2 SYDVKM. The ends lost 5 bases at V and 2 bases at J; junction bases unmatched: 6. The CDR3 DNA follows: TGTGCCAGCAGTAAAACGGGACAGCCCTACGAGCAGTACTTC. This codes for CASSKTGQPYEQYF.

The chain recombines TRBV10-3 with TRBJ2-7; 8 positions agree with TRBD1. Germline assignment: CDR1 ENHRY and CDR2 SYGVKD. The CDR3 consists of 17 residues. J was trimmed by 2 bases and V by 0 bases; bases with no gene match: 9. The CDR3 reads CAISESALTGVAYEQYF. CDR3 sequence (DNA): TGTGCCATCAGTGAGTCCGCCTTGACAGGGGTAGCCTACGAGCAGTACTTC.

This CDR3 is CASSRLGEQFF. DNA of the CDR3: TGTGCCAGCAGTCGACTGGGTGAGCAGTTCTTC. The chain employs TRBV6-5 and TRBJ2-1; D unclear. The germline V and J ends were trimmed by 5 bases and 9 bases, with 8 bases remaining between them. The CDR3 is 11 amino acids. CDR1 and CDR2 (germline): MNHEY, SVGAGI.

CDR3 sequence: CASSQVGTTGTEQYF. CDR3 in DNA: TGCGCCAGCAGCCAAGTTGGGACGACAGGTACCGAGCAGTACTTC. The chain combines TRBV4-3 with TRBJ2-7; D is possibly TRBD1 (6 bases). V was shortened by 1 base and J by 6 bases, with 16 bases between the two germline ends. The CDR3 length is 15 residues. Germline values: CDR1 LGHNA, CDR2 YSLEER.

The chain recombines TRBV7-8 with TRBJ2-2; possible D gene TRBD1, 5 bases. Germline V gives CDR1 SGHVS, CDR2 FQNEAQ. This CDR3 has 19 residues. The V end lost 3 bases, the J end lost 0 bases, and 20 bases lay between the germline ends. The CDR3 protein is CASSFMRYVRQPNTGELFF. CDR3 in DNA: TGTGCCAGCAGCTTTATGCGGTATGTGCGACAGCCGAACACCGGGGAGCTGTTTTTT.

J is TRBJ1-2 and V is TRBV7-9, with D unresolved. The germline V and J ends were trimmed by 3 bases and 7 bases, with 12 bases remaining between them. CDR3 size: 13 residues. Germline loops: CDR1 SEHNR, CDR2 FQNEAQ (reference sequence). The CDR3 protein is CASSFKAGPGYTF. In DNA, the CDR3 is TGTGCCAGCAGCTTTAAAGCAGGTCCTGGCTACACCTTC.

This chain connects TRBV7-2 to TRBJ1-2, with 7 bases lining up with TRBD1. The CDR3 has 14 amino acids. J gave up 3 bases and V 5 bases, and 6 bases lay outside the gene matches. CDR1 is SGHTA and CDR2 is FQGNSA in the germline V gene. Here the CDR3 DNA reads TGTGCCAGCAGCCCGGACAGGCTCGACTATGGCTACACCTTC. Protein product: CASSPDRLDYGYTF.

The V gene is TRBV7-9, the J gene TRBJ2-1; 15 nucleotides align to TRBD2. This CDR3 is 17 amino acids long. The V and J ends lost 2 bases and 8 bases, in that order; junction bases with no gene match: 7. The germline V gene has CDR1 SEHNR and CDR2 FQNEAQ (reference sequence). The CDR3 bases are TGTGCCAGCAGCTTATCTTTATGGACTAGCGGGGGGGATGAGCAGTTCTTC. It encodes CASSLSLWTSGGDEQFF.

On this clone: Other DNA sequences in the same sample also yield this CDR3. The chain recombines TRBV18 with TRBJ2-5; D gene uncertain. The germline V gene has CDR1 KGHSH and CDR2 LQKENI. The CDR3 totals 14 residues. V was pared by 0 bases and J by 1 base, with 6 bases between. As DNA, the CDR3 is TGTGCCAGCTCACCACCGTCCGGCCAAGAGACCCAGTACTTC. Protein: CASSPPSGQETQYF.

The chain combines TRBV11-2 with TRBJ1-1; D unresolved. This CDR3 has 15 residues. In germline, CDR1 is SGHAT, CDR2 FQNNGV. Deletions cut 5 bases from V and 0 bases from J, with 13 bases between. The CDR3 DNA reads as TGTGCCAGCAGCGAGAGGCCGCCTTTGAACACTGAAGCTTTCTTT. This codes for CASSERPPLNTEAFF.

V and J are TRBV9 and TRBJ2-3; TRBD2 matches 10 bases. Germline V lookup: CDR1 SGDLS, CDR2 YYNGEE. V lost 1 base, J lost 3 bases, and 8 bases stayed unmatched. The CDR3 covers 17 residues. The DNA for the CDR3 is TGTGCCAGCAGCGTACTCGTACAGCGGGGGGGAACAGATACGCAGTATTTT. Protein: CASSVLVQRGGTDTQYF.

The rearrangement uses TRBV5-4 and TRBJ1-2; 7 bases align to TRBD1. In germline, CDR1 is SGHNT, CDR2 YYREEE (reference sequence). This CDR3 comprises 13 residues. Trimming took 5 bases from V and 2 from J; bases not matched to a gene: 3. CDR3 region: CASSLQGNYGYTF. The CDR3 coding sequence is TGTGCCAGCAGTCTACAGGGGAACTATGGCTACACCTTC.

The chain couples TRBV19 to TRBJ2-7; D perhaps matches TRBD2 (6 bases). This CDR3 spans 15 amino acids. Germline V gene data show CDR1 as LNHDA and CDR2 as SQIVND (reference sequence). The V end was cut by 0 bases, the J end by 1 base, with 10 bases between. CDR3 protein: CASSIDVRGSYEQYF. The DNA of the CDR3 is TGTGCCAGTAGTATAGATGTACGGGGGTCCTACGAGCAGTACTTC.

With respect to this clone: One junction end does not reproduce the germline sequence, and a read error may be involved. CDR3 sequence: CASSLDSAGALQGTQYF. The CDR3 DNA follows: TGTGCCAGCAGCTTAGATTCGGCGGGGGCCCTCCAAGGGACCCAGTACTTC. The chain combines TRBV5-4 with TRBJ2-5, with D perhaps TRBD2 (7 bases). The CDR3 runs to 17 residues. In germline, CDR1 is SGHNT, CDR2 YYREEE (reference sequence).